This T cell receptor beta chain was identified in a study of breast tumors, draining lymph nodes, adjacent tissues. Many counts were recorded for this clonotype. Antigen unknown. Study findings and constraints: Tumor TCR diversity was below lymph nodes but above nontumor tissue. Luminal-like breast cancer showed significantly higher tumor–nontumor repertoire similarity than basal-like. The lymph node origin of tumor T cells was framed as consistent with a hypothesis, not demonstrated.

V gave up 10 bases and J gave up 0 bases, with 13 bases separating them. CDR3 size: 14 residues. Per the germline V gene, CDR1 is MNHEY and CDR2 is SMNVEV (reference sequence). TCRdb re-called the multiplex PCR reads through MiXCR, storing one row per CDR3 protein. The profile shows over 20,000 distinct CDR3 sequences, approximately 33% of them singletons. The receptor was derived from a female donor with breast cancer. Some clones in this sample may be carry-over from other donors' samples. Sequencing input: breast tumor tissue. This rearrangement joins TRBV27 to TRBJ1-3; no firm D call. The CDR3, as DNA: TGTGCCACTAGGCCAGCCAGCTCTGGAAACACCATATATTTT. Translation: CATRPASSGNTIYF.